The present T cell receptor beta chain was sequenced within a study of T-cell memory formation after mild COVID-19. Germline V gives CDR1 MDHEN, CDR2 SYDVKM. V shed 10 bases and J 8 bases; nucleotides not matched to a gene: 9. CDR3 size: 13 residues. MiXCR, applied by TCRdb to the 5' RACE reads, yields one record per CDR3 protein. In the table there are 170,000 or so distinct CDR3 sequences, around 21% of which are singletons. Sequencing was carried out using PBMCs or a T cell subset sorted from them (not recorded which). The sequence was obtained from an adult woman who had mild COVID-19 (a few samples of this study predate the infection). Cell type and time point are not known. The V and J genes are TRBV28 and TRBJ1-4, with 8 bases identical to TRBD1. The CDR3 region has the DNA TGTGCCATCATTGGTGGGACAGGAGAAAAACTGTTTTTT. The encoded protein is CAIIGGTGEKLFF.